This TCR beta chain comes out of a study of shared clonotypes between healthy human individuals. V lost 4 bases to trimming and J lost 1 base, with 17 bases between them. The V gene's germline CDR1 is ENHRY and CDR2 SYGVKD. The CDR3 contains 16 residues. Sequencing was performed with immunoSEQ multiplex PCR; in TCRdb, only in-frame clones are kept and a portion is missing. The sample has around 480,000 clones, 60% to 80% seen once. All of the donors resided in Nashville, Tennessee, and each was a Caucasian adult. Points on this clone: The target antigen is unknown.

General study points: In having few donors, the study represented limited genetic and exposure-history diversity.

This clonotype originated in a woman between 35 and 50 years old in good health. Some clones in this sample may be carry-over from other donors' samples. The specimen was PBMCs. The chain is built from TRBV10-3 and TRBJ2-7; D is perhaps TRBD2 (5 bases). CDR3 bases: TGTGCCATCAGTGGGTCCGGGCGGGTGCTGTCCTACGAGCAGTACTTC. Translated: CAISGSGRVLSYEQYF.